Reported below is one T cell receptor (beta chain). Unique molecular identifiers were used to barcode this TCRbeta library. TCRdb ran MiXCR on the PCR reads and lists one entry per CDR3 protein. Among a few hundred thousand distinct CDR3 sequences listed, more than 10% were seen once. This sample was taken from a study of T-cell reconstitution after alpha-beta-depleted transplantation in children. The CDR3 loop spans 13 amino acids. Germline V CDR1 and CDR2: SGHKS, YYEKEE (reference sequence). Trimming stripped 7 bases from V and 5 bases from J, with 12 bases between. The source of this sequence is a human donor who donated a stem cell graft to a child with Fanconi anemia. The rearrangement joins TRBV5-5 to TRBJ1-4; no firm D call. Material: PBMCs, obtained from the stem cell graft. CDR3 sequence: CASQTDLNEKLFF. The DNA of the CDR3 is TGTGCCAGCCAAACAGACTTAAATGAAAAACTGTTTTTT.